The clone carrying this TCR beta chain has ten or more counts. No antigen is known for it. The CDR3 consists of 18 residues. V lost 0 bases and J lost 0; bases outside the gene matches: 10. CDR1 and CDR2 from the germline V gene are SQVTM and ANQGSEA. The sample comes from a study of identical twins. Regarding the study as a whole: Zero-insertion analyses might be partly confounded by invariant T cells like MAIT and iNKT. Low generation-probability sequences were in excess among twin-shared out-of-frame alpha sequences. The study reached conclusions through statistical analysis that was cross-sectional, not following the same donors.

Unique molecular identifiers were in the cDNA, with template-switch universal primer binding. TCRdb re-called the 5' RACE reads with MiXCR, one entry per CDR3 protein. The sample shows roughly 280,000 distinct CDR3 sequences, less than 9.5% of them seen only once. The data were also submitted as part of a second study, on yellow fever vaccine responses in identical twins.

The sample was CD8+ T cells sorted from blood. This chain joins TRBV29-1 and TRBJ2-1; 8 bases fit TRBD2. This receptor was obtained from a woman aged 18-30 years in good health. This CDR3 reads CSVEDQKREPFSYNEQFF. The CDR3 coding sequence is TGCAGCGTTGAAGATCAGAAGCGGGAGCCTTTCTCCTACAATGAGCAGTTCTTC.